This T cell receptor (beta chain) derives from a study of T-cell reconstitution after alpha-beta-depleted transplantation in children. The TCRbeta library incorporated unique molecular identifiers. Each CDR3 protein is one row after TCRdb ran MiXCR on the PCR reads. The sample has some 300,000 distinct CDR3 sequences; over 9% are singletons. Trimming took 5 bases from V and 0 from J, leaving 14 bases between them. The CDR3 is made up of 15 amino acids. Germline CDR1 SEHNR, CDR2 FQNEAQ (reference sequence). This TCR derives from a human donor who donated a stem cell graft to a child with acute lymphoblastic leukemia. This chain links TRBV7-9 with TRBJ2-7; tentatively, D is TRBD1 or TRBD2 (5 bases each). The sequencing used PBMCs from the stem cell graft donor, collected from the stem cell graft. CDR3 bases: TGTGCCAGCAGCCCGGTAAAGGGGAGCTCCTACGAGCAGTACTTC. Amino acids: CASSPVKGSSYEQYF.